Below, one T cell receptor beta chain is given with its context. The CDR3 has 15 amino acids. Germline CDR1 and CDR2: LNHDA and SQIVND (reference sequence). J lost 2 bases, V lost 4 bases, and 5 bases had no gene match. The table came from immunoSEQ multiplex PCR; TCRdb's copy has only in-frame clones and leaves some out. The sample contains over 130,000 clones, 80% to 85% of which appear only once. These data originate in a study of blood T cell repertoires in COVID-19. The origin of this receptor is a man aged 30-40 years with COVID-19, enrolled during active disease. The sequenced sample consisted of peripheral blood. The chain links TRBV19 to TRBJ2-7; TRBD2 aligns across 10 bases. CDR3 region: CASSKTSGFTYEQYF. The CDR3 DNA reads TGTGCCAGTAGTAAGACTAGCGGGTTTACCTACGAGCAGTACTTC.